Below are 26 T cell receptor beta chains sequenced from a single sample in a study of control samples from healthy donors and cancer patients. Repertoires were generated with immunoSEQ multiplex PCR, while TCRdb's copy carries only in-frame clones and drops some. This table has around 90,000 clones, about 89% appearing once. Material: blood. The receptors come from a man younger than 45 in good health.

The V and J genes are TRBV19 and TRBJ2-7; D ambiguous. Germline CDR1 reads LNHDA; CDR2 reads SQIVND (reference sequence). The CDR3 has 13 residues. V was cut by 10 bases and J by 0 bases, with 13 bases left in between. CDR3 nucleotide sequence: TGTGCCACAACAGATCCTAGCTCCTACGAGCAGTACGTC. It is translated as CATTDPSSYEQYV.

This chain joins TRBV24-1 and TRBJ1-1, with TRBD1 matching 8 bases. The CDR3 totals 17 residues. Germline V gene sequence: CDR1 KGHDR, CDR2 SFDVKD. V lost 7 bases to trimming and J lost 3 bases; unmatched junction nucleotides: 15. CDR3 region: CATSARPGTGLDTEAFF. In DNA form, the CDR3 reads TGTGCCACCAGCGCACGTCCCGGGACAGGTCTGGACACTGAAGCTTTCTTT.

The CDR3 sequence: CAITQDSPYEQYF. The DNA of the CDR3 is TGTGCCATCACCCAGGACAGCCCCTACGAGCAGTACTTC. J is TRBJ2-7 and V is TRBV10-3, with D perhaps matching TRBD1 (6 bases). Germline values: CDR1 ENHRY, CDR2 SYGVKD. V lost 7 bases and J 2 bases, leaving 12 bases between the germline ends. CDR3 length equals 13 residues.

This clone has only a few counts. V is TRBV6-4 and J is TRBJ1-2; D unclear. The V and J ends lost 3 bases and 4 bases respectively, with 12 bases between them. CDR1 MRHNA and CDR2 SNTAGT come from the germline V gene. The CDR3 is 14 residues long. CDR3 in DNA: TGTGCCAGCAGTGAGGACTTGGGGTCCTATGGCTACACCTTC. Its translation is CASSEDLGSYGYTF.

This clone was seen just once. The chain uses TRBV5-5 and TRBJ2-5; 8 nucleotides match TRBD1. CDR3 length: 15 amino acids. CDR1 is SGHKS, CDR2 YYEKEE, per germline (reference sequence). Trimming took 5 bases from V and 5 from J; bases not matched to a gene: 11. The CDR3 spells CASRYYQGAKETQYF. In DNA, the CDR3 is TGTGCCAGCAGGTACTATCAGGGGGCGAAGGAGACCCAGTACTTC.

The chain carries TRBV18 and TRBJ2-5; 7 bases are a match to TRBD2. CDR1 KGHSH and CDR2 LQKENI come from the germline V gene. This CDR3 is 14 amino acids long. The V gene end was trimmed by 7 bases and the J gene end by 4 bases; junction bases not matched to a gene: 9. The CDR3 region has the DNA TGTGCCAGCTTCCGGGGGGAAAAGGGAGAGACCCAGTACTTC. Its translation is CASFRGEKGETQYF.

The V call is TRBV5-1, the J call TRBJ2-2; 8 nucleotides match TRBD2. Germline CDR1 reads SGHRS; CDR2 reads YFSETQ. The CDR3 contains 16 residues. The V gene end was trimmed by 5 bases and the J gene end by 0 bases; junction bases not matched to a gene: 6. CDR3 bases: TGCGCCAGCAGGGACGCGGGGGGTTCGAACACCGGGGAGCTGTTTTTT. This codes for CASRDAGGSNTGELFF. The variable domain in full, with the rest retrieved from reference TRBV5-1 and TRBJ2-2, is KAGVTQTPRYLIKTRGQQVTLSCSPISGHRSVSWYQQTPGQGLQFLFEYFSETQRNKGNFPGRFSGRQFSNSRSEMNVSTLELGDSALYLCASRDAGGSNTGELFFGEGSRLTVL.

The rearrangement uses TRBV29-1 and TRBJ2-1; D call uncertain. This CDR3 contains 13 residues. V was pared by 3 bases and J by 5 bases, with 11 bases between. Germline V gene lookup returns CDR1 SQVTM and CDR2 ANQGSEA. The CDR3 loop is CSVDFQENNEQFF. In nucleotides, the CDR3 is TGCAGCGTTGACTTCCAGGAGAACAATGAGCAGTTCTTC.

The chain combines TRBV7-2 with TRBJ2-5; TRBD2 matches at 12 bases. The CDR3 has 18 residues. V lost 5 bases to trimming and J lost 5 bases; unmatched junction nucleotides: 15. Germline assignment: CDR1 SGHTA and CDR2 FQGNSA. The CDR3 here is CASSQDLAGGHQRETQYF. CDR3 nucleotides: TGTGCCAGCAGCCAAGACCTAGCGGGGGGGCATCAGAGGGAGACCCAGTACTTC.

This sequence joins TRBV6-5 and TRBJ2-1; 9 bases line up with TRBD2. The CDR3 length is 15 residues. V gave up 5 bases and J gave up 5 bases; unmatched junction bases: 7. Looked up from germline, CDR1 is MNHEY and CDR2 is SVGAGI. CDR3 amino acids: CASSTTSGYHNEQFF. The CDR3 region has the DNA TGTGCCAGCAGTACGACTAGCGGTTATCACAATGAGCAGTTCTTC.

The rearrangement uses TRBV6-6 and TRBJ2-3; the match to TRBD2 covers 8 bases. With 5 bases clipped from V and 5 bases from J, the junction kept 0 bases outside the gene matches. The CDR3 totals 12 residues. Germline CDR1 MNHNY, CDR2 SVGAGI (reference sequence). The CDR3 DNA follows: TGTGCCAGCAGTAGCGGGGGAGATACGCAGTATTTT. Translation gives CASSSGGDTQYF.

CDR3 bases: TGTGCCAGCAGCGGACAGTTTAGCAATCAGCCCCAGCATTTT. It specifies CASSGQFSNQPQHF. V usage is TRBV7-2 and J usage is TRBJ1-5; the D gene is possibly TRBD1 (6 bases). This CDR3 is 14 amino acids long. Germline assignment: CDR1 SGHTA and CDR2 FQGNSA. Deletions cut 5 bases from V and 0 bases from J, with 8 bases between.

The V call is TRBV27, the J call TRBJ1-5, with 7 bases matching TRBD1. There are 14 residues in the CDR3. Per germline, CDR1 MNHEY and CDR2 SMNVEV (reference sequence). Trimming took 6 bases from V and 2 from J; bases not matched to a gene: 4. CDR3 bases: TGTGCCAGCAGGTTAACAGGGGGCAATCAGCCCCAGCATTTT. As protein: CASRLTGGNQPQHF.

The chain combines TRBV10-2 with TRBJ2-3; the D is unclear. Germline-derived CDR1 and CDR2 are WSHSY and SAAADI. This CDR3 comprises 15 residues. Trimming removed 3 bases at V and 7 bases at J, with 17 bases between. CDR3: CASSDLGRGQYTQYF. Written as DNA, the CDR3 is TGCGCCAGCAGTGACTTAGGCCGTGGCCAGTATACGCAGTATTTT.

This chain joins TRBV7-2 and TRBJ1-2; D is possibly TRBD1 (5 bases). Trimming cost V 0 bases and J 4 bases, with 12 bases left between them. This CDR3 region has 15 residues. CDR1 is SGHTA and CDR2 is FQGNSA in the germline V gene. DNA for the CDR3: TGTGCCAGCAGCTTAGCGACAGCCCAACCCTATGGCTACACCTTC. It yields the protein CASSLATAQPYGYTF.

The CDR3 here is CASSRGQGMADTQYF. As DNA, the CDR3 is TGTGCCAGCAGCCGAGGACAGGGTATGGCAGATACGCAGTATTTT. This chain uses TRBV4-2 with TRBJ2-3; TRBD1 matches 8 bases. Losses at the gene ends were 4 bases for V and 4 bases for J; bases not matched to a gene: 7. The CDR3 contains 15 residues. CDR1 is LGHNA, CDR2 YNFKEQ, per germline.

The rearrangement joins TRBV12-3 or TRBV12-4 to TRBJ2-1; unclear D gene. The length of the CDR3 is 12 residues. Trimming cost V 7 bases and J 6 bases, with 10 bases left between them. In DNA form, the CDR3 reads TGTGCCAGCATTGGAACTTTCAATGAGCAGTTCTTC. Translated: CASIGTFNEQFF.

The chain combines TRBV19 with TRBJ1-2; D gene unclear. V was pared by 11 bases and J by 5 bases, with 18 bases between. The CDR3 covers 13 residues. Per germline, CDR1 LNHDA and CDR2 SQIVND (reference sequence). DNA of the CDR3: TGTGCCTCGCGAGCCCTGGGGAGATATGGCTACACCTTC. Translated: CASRALGRYGYTF.

This rearrangement joins TRBV18 to TRBJ1-5, with TRBD1 identical over 10 bases. V trimming: 3 bases; J trimming: 6 bases; junction bases outside the gene matches: 5. CDR1 is KGHSH, CDR2 LQKENI, per germline. The CDR3 totals 15 residues. DNA of the CDR3: TGTGCCAGCTCACCGGGACAGGGGAGAAGTCAGCCCCAGCATTTT. Translation gives CASSPGQGRSQPQHF.

The V call is TRBV27, the J call TRBJ1-2; a possible D gene is TRBD1 (6 bases). Germline V lookup: CDR1 MNHEY, CDR2 SMNVEV (reference sequence). CDR3 length equals 14 residues. V was cut by 2 bases and J by 7 bases, with 14 bases left in between. The CDR3 DNA is TGTGCCAGCAGTTTACGTGGAGGGGGGGGTGGCTACACCTTC. Its translation is CASSLRGGGGGYTF.

The CDR3 loop is CASSPQSSAMNTEAFF. DNA of the CDR3: TGTGCCAGCTCACCCCAGTCGAGTGCCATGAACACTGAAGCTTTCTTT. The chain links TRBV18 to TRBJ1-1; D unresolved. CDR3 length: 16 residues. The V and J ends lost 3 bases and 0 bases respectively, with 14 bases between them. Germline V CDR1 and CDR2: KGHSH, LQKENI.

The chain recombines TRBV6-5 with TRBJ2-1; TRBD2 is a possible D gene (6 bases). Deletions cut 7 bases from V and 6 bases from J, with 10 bases between. The CDR3 loop spans 12 amino acids. Germline V gene lookup returns CDR1 MNHEY and CDR2 SVGAGI. The DNA of the CDR3 is TGTGCCAGCACCCCGGGGGTCAATGAGCAGTTCTTC. It yields the protein CASTPGVNEQFF.

This clone was observed a single time. The V and J genes are TRBV5-6 and TRBJ1-6, with D hard to call. CDR1 and CDR2 (germline): SGHDT, YYEEEE. The V gene lost 5 bases and the J gene lost 1 base, with 10 bases spanning the gap. There are 15 residues in the CDR3. This CDR3 is CASRWWESYNSPLHF. The CDR3 nucleotides read TGTGCCAGCAGGTGGTGGGAATCCTATAATTCACCCCTCCACTTT.

This clone was recorded once. The junction does not match germline at one end; this may be a read error. This sequence joins TRBV12-3 or TRBV12-4 and TRBJ1-1; no clear D gene. The CDR3 sequence is 11 residues long. In DNA form, the CDR3 reads TGTGCCGGCAGACCACGGACTGAAGCTTTCTTT. This codes for CAGRPRTEAFF.

V is TRBV6-5 and J is TRBJ1-5, with D perhaps matching TRBD1 (6 bases). The CDR3 sequence is 13 residues long. Trimming removed 10 bases from V and 2 bases from J, with 12 bases in between. CDR1 is MNHEY and CDR2 is SVGAGI in the germline V gene. The CDR3 spells CAISQGGNQPQHF. CDR3 in DNA: TGTGCCATCTCACAGGGAGGCAATCAGCCCCAGCATTTT.

This clone was seen only once. J is TRBJ1-1 and V is TRBV10-3, with TRBD1 as a possible D gene (5 bases). This CDR3 is built from 15 residues. Germline CDR1 ENHRY, CDR2 SYGVKD. Trimming left V 4 bases short and J 4 bases short, with 16 bases between. The CDR3 DNA reads TGTGCCATCAGTGGGTCAGGATCAACAGGCACTGAAGCTTTCTTT. It encodes CAISGSGSTGTEAFF.